Shown below are 23 T cell receptor beta chains from a single sample sequenced in a study of blood T cell repertoires in COVID-19. The repertoire was sequenced with immunoSEQ multiplex PCR; TCRdb's copy has only in-frame clones and lacks some. The table includes 350,000 to 550,000 clones, roughly 90% detected once. The specimen was peripheral blood. These receptors were taken from a woman aged 25 to 39 with acute or convalescent COVID-19.

The V and J genes are TRBV7-9 and TRBJ2-3; D perhaps matches TRBD2 (5 bases). CDR3 length: 15 residues. The germline V gene encodes CDR1 SEHNR and CDR2 FQNEAQ (reference sequence). V was shortened by 1 base and J by 3 bases, with 11 bases between the two germline ends. DNA of the CDR3: TGTGCCAGCAGCTTAGGGAGGATCGGAACAGATACGCAGTATTTT. It encodes CASSLGRIGTDTQYF. Supplemented by reference TRBV7-9 and TRBJ2-3, the full variable domain reads DTGVSQNPRHKITKRGQNVTFRCDPISEHNRLYWYRQTLGQGPEFLTYFQNEAQLEKSRLLSDRFSAERPKGSFSTLEIQRTEQGDSAMYLCASSLGRIGTDTQYFGPGTRLTVL.

V and J are TRBV18 and TRBJ2-3, with TRBD2 identical over 8 bases. This CDR3 contains 19 residues. Germline assignment: CDR1 KGHSH and CDR2 LQKENI. With 2 bases clipped from V and 3 bases from J, the junction kept 16 bases outside the gene matches. CDR3 coding DNA: TGTGCCAGCTCACCAGTTTTTTCGTTCGGGGGGGCCGATACAGATACGCAGTATTTT. Amino acids: CASSPVFSFGGADTDTQYF. Full variable domain (rest looked up from reference TRBV18 and TRBJ2-3): NAGVMQNPRHLVRRRGQEARLRCSPMKGHSHVYWYRQLPEEGLKFMVYLQKENIIDESGMPKERFSAEFPKEGPSILRIQQVVRGDSAAYFCASSPVFSFGGADTDTQYFGPGTRLTVL.

The genes are TRBV19 and TRBJ1-5, with a tentative D call TRBD1 (5 bases). V lost 8 bases and J lost 0, with 14 bases in between. The CDR3 extends over 15 amino acids. Germline V lookup: CDR1 LNHDA, CDR2 SQIVND (reference sequence). The CDR3 DNA sequence: TGTGCCAGTGGGGCCCCGGTTATTAGCAATCAGCCCCAGCATTTT. It is translated as CASGAPVISNQPQHF.

V usage is TRBV24-1 and J usage is TRBJ2-3; D ambiguous. CDR3 length: 12 amino acids. The germline gives CDR1 KGHDR, CDR2 SFDVKD. Trimming cost V 9 bases and J 2 bases, with 8 bases left between them. The DNA of the CDR3 is TGTGCCACCGGCCGCTCCACAGATACGCAGTATTTT. Residues: CATGRSTDTQYF.

The chain recombines TRBV28 with TRBJ2-1; D uncertain. V was pared by 2 bases and J by 10 bases, with 15 bases between. Germline CDR1 and CDR2: MDHEN and SYDVKM. This CDR3 contains 14 residues. The CDR3 sequence: CASSLRPSTEEQFF. The DNA of the CDR3 is TGTGCCAGCAGTTTACGACCCTCAACAGAGGAGCAGTTCTTC.

This chain joins TRBV5-8 and TRBJ1-5, with a possible D match to TRBD1 (6 bases). Germline CDR1 is SGHTS and CDR2 is YDEGEE. The V and J ends lost 5 bases and 2 bases respectively, with 26 bases between them. This CDR3 has 19 amino acids. CDR3 in amino acids: CASSWSYYAGAKGNQPQHF. The CDR3 DNA is TGTGCCAGCAGTTGGTCCTATTATGCGGGGGCCAAGGGCAATCAGCCCCAGCATTTT.

The chain links TRBV7-2 to TRBJ1-2; 7 bases are shared with TRBD1. Losses at the gene ends were 5 bases for V and 5 bases for J; bases not matched to a gene: 11. The germline V gene encodes CDR1 SGHTA and CDR2 FQGNSA. This CDR3 is built from 15 residues. For the CDR3, the DNA is TGTGCCAGCAGCCCAAGACAGGGAGGTAGTTATGGCTACACCTTC. Translated, it gives CASSPRQGGSYGYTF.

This clone appeared a few times. The rearrangement links TRBV3-1 (or the pseudogene TRBV3-2) to TRBJ1-2, with 7 bases aligning to TRBD1. The CDR3 length is 14 residues. V lost 4 bases and J lost 8; bases outside the gene matches: 10. The germline gives CDR1 LGHDT, CDR2 YNNKEL (reference sequence). The CDR3 DNA reads TGTGCCAGCAGCCCTAGGACAGGATTCGGGGGCTACACCTTC. Protein: CASSPRTGFGGYTF.

This chain uses TRBV27 with TRBJ2-7, with 8 bases lining up with TRBD1. The CDR3 length is 13 residues. Trimming removed 3 bases from V and 5 bases from J; junction bases left unmatched: 3. Germline V gene lookup returns CDR1 MNHEY and CDR2 SMNVEV (reference sequence). The CDR3 here is CASSFPGGNEQYF. The CDR3 DNA reads TGTGCCAGCAGTTTCCCAGGGGGCAACGAGCAGTACTTC.

The chain carries TRBV9 and TRBJ1-1; 10 bases align to TRBD1. Unmatched junction bases numbered 10, after V lost 4 bases and J lost 7 bases. The length of the CDR3 is 15 residues. Germline V gene sequence: CDR1 SGDLS, CDR2 YYNGEE. CDR3 loop: CASSPKDRGGNEAFF. The DNA for the CDR3 is TGTGCCAGCAGCCCAAAGGACAGGGGGGGCAATGAAGCTTTCTTT.

This clone was picked up a small number of times. The chain has TRBV9 and TRBJ1-4; 7 positions match TRBD1. The germline V gene has CDR1 SGDLS and CDR2 YYNGEE. The CDR3 runs to 15 residues. The V segment lost 4 bases and the J segment 5 bases; nucleotides outside the gene matches: 8. CDR3 sequence: CASSPTQGGNEKLFF. The CDR3 DNA follows: TGTGCCAGCAGCCCGACACAAGGGGGCAATGAAAAACTGTTTTTT. Complete variable domain (other parts from reference TRBV9 and TRBJ1-4): DSGVTQTPKHLITATGQRVTLRCSPRSGDLSVYWYQQSLDQGLQFLIQYYNGEERAKGNILERFSAQQFPDLHSELNLSSLELGDSALYFCASSPTQGGNEKLFFGSGTQLSVL.

This chain joins TRBV13 and TRBJ2-7; no reliable D call. This CDR3 has 12 residues. CDR1 is PRHDT and CDR2 is FYEKMQ in the germline V gene (reference sequence). Trimming stripped 6 bases from V and 2 bases from J, with 8 bases between. DNA of the CDR3: TGTGCCAGCAGTTCTCGTACCTACGAGCAGTACTTC. Translated: CASSSRTYEQYF.

This clone came up a few times. The V and J genes are TRBV5-6 and TRBJ2-5; D is possibly TRBD2 (5 bases). Germline V gene data show CDR1 as SGHDT and CDR2 as YYEEEE. V lost 4 bases and J lost 4, with 23 bases in between. The CDR3 runs to 17 residues. This CDR3 reads CASSSPTRASWRETQYF. Written as DNA, the CDR3 is TGTGCCAGCAGCAGCCCGACGCGGGCTAGCTGGAGAGAGACCCAGTACTTC.

The chain recombines TRBV4-2 with TRBJ2-5; 9 nucleotides agree with TRBD1. The J segment lost 1 base and the V segment lost 4 bases, leaving 7 bases of the junction unmatched. Germline-derived CDR1 and CDR2 are LGHNA and YNFKEQ. The CDR3 is 16 residues long. CDR3 sequence: CASSPQTGGVQETQYF. In nucleotides, the CDR3 is TGTGCCAGCAGCCCTCAGACAGGGGGTGTCCAAGAGACCCAGTACTTC.

This chain links TRBV13 with TRBJ2-2; maybe TRBD2 (5 bases). Per the germline V gene, CDR1 is PRHDT and CDR2 is FYEKMQ (reference sequence). Deletions cut 4 bases from V and 1 base from J, with 10 bases between. This CDR3 is built from 15 residues. The CDR3 nucleotides read TGTGCCAGCAGCTCCCAGCGGAAGAACACCGGGGAGCTGTTTTTT. Encoded protein: CASSSQRKNTGELFF. Supplemented by reference TRBV13 and TRBJ2-2, the full variable domain reads AAGVIQSPRHLIKEKRETATLKCYPIPRHDTVYWYQQGPGQDPQFLISFYEKMQSDKGSIPDRFSAQQFSDYHSELNMSSLELGDSALYFCASSSQRKNTGELFFGEGSRLTVL.

The chain is built from TRBV3-1 (or the pseudogene TRBV3-2) and TRBJ1-2; a weak D match, TRBD1 (5 bases). CDR1 is LGHDT and CDR2 is YNNKEL in the germline V gene (reference sequence). The CDR3 totals 15 residues. V shed 2 bases and J shed 2 bases, with 12 bases lying between them. The CDR3 nucleotides read TGTGCCAGCAGCCAAAGTCCGTGGACAAACTATGGCTACACCTTC. It codes for CASSQSPWTNYGYTF.

The chain joins TRBV4-1 to TRBJ2-7, with D uncertain. The germline V gene encodes CDR1 MGHRA and CDR2 YSYEKL. The CDR3 totals 14 residues. Trimming removed 1 base from V and 0 bases from J, with 7 bases in between. In DNA form, the CDR3 reads TGCGCCAGCAGCCAAGGACTTGCCTCCTACGAGCAGTACTTC. Its protein product is CASSQGLASYEQYF.

V is TRBV6-5 and J is TRBJ1-5, with 8 nucleotides matching TRBD1. Germline CDR1 MNHEY, CDR2 SVGAGI. V shed 6 bases, J shed 3 bases, and the junction held 7 bases outside the gene matches. The CDR3 is 15 amino acids. CDR3 nucleotide sequence: TGTGCCAGCAGCCCCCGGACAGGGTTCAATCAGCCCCAGCATTTT. Amino acids: CASSPRTGFNQPQHF.

The rearrangement links TRBV11-2 to TRBJ2-2, with D possibly TRBD2 on 5 matching bases. The germline V and J ends were trimmed by 4 bases and 7 bases, with 16 bases remaining between them. The germline gives CDR1 SGHAT, CDR2 FQNNGV. This CDR3 has 15 amino acids. Written as DNA, the CDR3 is TGTGCCAGCAGCTCGACTCCGGGGAAAGACGGGGAGCTGTTTTTT. Amino acid sequence: CASSSTPGKDGELFF.

This rearrangement joins TRBV5-4 to TRBJ1-2, with a tentative D call TRBD1 (5 bases). Trimming shortened V by 5 bases and J by 3 bases, and 17 bases separated the two germline ends. Germline-derived CDR1 and CDR2 are SGHNT and YYREEE (reference sequence). CDR3 length: 15 residues. CDR3 coding DNA: TGTGCCAGCAGGTCCCCAGGGCAGGAGTACTATGGCTACACCTTC. It yields the protein CASRSPGQEYYGYTF.

This clone has a single count. This rearrangement joins TRBV7-2 to TRBJ2-4; TRBD2 agrees at 7 bases. Trimming at V came to 1 base and at J to 2 bases, leaving 5 bases not matched to a gene. Germline V gene sequence: CDR1 SGHTA, CDR2 FQGNSA. This CDR3 is 16 amino acids long. CDR3 in amino acids: CASSLGGGFSKNIQYF. CDR3 in DNA: TGTGCCAGCAGCTTAGGGGGAGGGTTCTCCAAAAACATTCAGTACTTC.

Comments on this clone: No DNA is shown, since the ends of the CDR3 on it are uncertain; the CDR3 is the one TCRdb lists. The chain joins TRBV7-4 to TRBJ2-7; whether TRBD2, the table's D call, matches the DNA was not checked. The CDR3 is 16 amino acids in total, end residues counted. Germline V lookup: CDR1 SGHVT, CDR2 SQSDAQ. The CDR3 region is CASSVGPGSSNTQQYF.

The chain uses TRBV5-5 and TRBJ2-6, with TRBD1 identical over 7 bases. J gave up 4 bases and V 4 bases, and 8 bases lay outside the gene matches. The CDR3 consists of 16 residues. Germline-derived CDR1 and CDR2 are SGHKS and YYEKEE (reference sequence). The CDR3 DNA sequence: TGTGCCAGCAGCCCGACGACAGGGTCCGGGGCCAACGTCCTGACTTTC. Translating gives CASSPTTGSGANVLTF.